These 27 T cell receptor beta chains came from one sample sequenced in a study of T-cell reconstitution after alpha-beta-depleted transplantation in children. As it was prepared, the TCRbeta library received unique molecular identifiers. TCRdb re-derived calls from the PCR reads in MiXCR, one entry per CDR3 protein. Counted here are around 380,000 distinct CDR3 sequences, about a tenth occurring once; the ten biggest clones make up 4.5% to 6.5%. Sequenced here: PBMCs from the stem cell graft donor, sampled from the stem cell graft. The receptors originated from a human donor who donated a stem cell graft to a child with acute myeloid leukemia.

The rearrangement links TRBV20-1 to TRBJ2-3; D not resolved. The CDR3 consists of 13 residues. Germline V CDR1 and CDR2: DFQATT, SNEGSKA (reference sequence). V lost 3 bases to trimming and J lost 1 base, with 8 bases between them. The CDR3 reads CSARQDGTDTQYF. CDR3 nucleotides: TGCAGTGCTAGGCAGGACGGCACAGATACGCAGTATTTT.

Here the CDR3 reads CASNSGTSGQETQYF. The CDR3 region has the DNA TGCGCCAGCAATTCCGGGACTAGCGGCCAAGAGACCCAGTACTTC. The chain carries TRBV5-1 and TRBJ2-5; TRBD2 agrees at 11 bases. V trimming: 6 bases; J trimming: 1 base; junction bases outside the gene matches: 5. The CDR3 loop spans 15 amino acids. CDR1 and CDR2 (germline): SGHRS, YFSETQ.

This clonotype was seen a few times. The chain joins TRBV11-2 to TRBJ2-1; 8 bases line up with TRBD2. The CDR3 sequence is 17 residues long. CDR1 and CDR2 from the germline V gene are SGHAT and FQNNGV. The junction had 8 bases not matched to a gene; V was cut back by 0 bases and J by 4 bases. The CDR3 sequence is CASSLDTLAGPYNEQFF. DNA for the CDR3: TGTGCCAGCAGCTTAGATACGCTAGCGGGTCCGTACAATGAGCAGTTCTTC.

By frequency in the sample, this clonotype is medium-sized. V and J are TRBV5-6 and TRBJ2-7, with D perhaps matching TRBD2 (6 bases). This CDR3 has 16 residues. The V gene's germline CDR1 is SGHDT and CDR2 YYEEEE. Trimming took 4 bases from V and 0 from J, leaving 17 bases between them. CDR3 DNA: TGTGCCAGCAGCACGGAGGCCGGGACTCCCTCCTACGAGCAGTACTTC. This sequence encodes CASSTEAGTPSYEQYF.

This chain joins TRBV7-2 and TRBJ2-7; 8 bases line up with TRBD2. The CDR3 consists of 15 residues. V shed 4 bases, J shed 5 bases, and the junction held 10 bases outside the gene matches. Germline CDR1 and CDR2: SGHTA and FQGNSA. The CDR3 loop is CASSYDSGNWDEQYF. In DNA form, the CDR3 reads TGTGCCAGCAGCTACGATAGCGGGAACTGGGACGAGCAGTACTTC.

Only a few counts were recorded for this clonotype. V usage is TRBV18 and J usage is TRBJ2-4; TRBD1 aligns across 9 bases. The CDR3 consists of 14 residues. The trim removed 3 bases at V and 4 bases at J, leaving 1 base unmatched. Looked up from germline, CDR1 is KGHSH and CDR2 is LQKENI. The CDR3 here is CASSPDRGKNIQYF. The CDR3 DNA reads TGTGCCAGCTCACCGGACAGGGGTAAAAACATTCAGTACTTC.

The V and J genes are TRBV7-6 and TRBJ2-7; 8 bases agree with TRBD2. The CDR3 is 15 amino acids. V dropped 1 base and J dropped 4; count of bases not matched to a gene: 6. The germline V gene has CDR1 SGHVS and CDR2 FNYEAQ. CDR3 protein: CASSLGRGGPYEQYV. In nucleotides, the CDR3 is TGTGCCAGCAGCTTAGGTCGGGGGGGCCCTTACGAGCAGTACGTC.

CDR3: CASSPRDRVFNTEAFF. The CDR3 bases are TGTGCCAGCAGCCCCAGGGACAGGGTCTTTAACACTGAAGCTTTCTTT. The chain combines TRBV7-9 with TRBJ1-1; TRBD1 matches 9 bases. V shed 5 bases, J shed 2 bases, and the junction held 9 bases outside the gene matches. This CDR3 has 16 residues. The germline V gene has CDR1 SEHNR and CDR2 FQNEAQ (reference sequence).

This sequence joins TRBV5-1 and TRBJ1-1; D ambiguous. Deletions cut 2 bases from V and 5 bases from J, with 10 bases between. This CDR3 is 13 amino acids long. Per germline, CDR1 SGHRS and CDR2 YFSETQ. CDR3 sequence (DNA): TGCGCCAGCAGCTTTGAGGCGGATACTGAAGCTTTCTTT. It codes for CASSFEADTEAFF.

This clonotype has at least ten counts. The V and J genes are TRBV12-3 or TRBV12-4 and TRBJ2-5; D remains unclear. Trimming shortened V by 6 bases and J by 5 bases, and 19 bases separated the two germline ends. The CDR3 loop spans 15 amino acids. In nucleotides, the CDR3 is TGTGCCAGCAGCAGGCGGAGTTTGGCAGCTGAGACCCAGTACTTC. It encodes CASSRRSLAAETQYF.

This clonotype came up a few times. V is TRBV5-4 and J is TRBJ2-3; D gene unclear. V was shortened by 4 bases and J by 4 bases, with 13 bases between the two germline ends. Per the germline V gene, CDR1 is SGHNT and CDR2 is YYREEE (reference sequence). CDR3 length: 14 residues. CDR3 loop: CASSPGPHSDTQYF. CDR3 bases: TGTGCCAGCAGCCCCGGCCCCCACTCAGATACGCAGTATTTT.

This clonotype was seen more than once but under ten times. The chain combines TRBV3-1 with TRBJ2-2, with TRBD1 as a possible D gene (7 bases). V lost 1 base to trimming and J lost 3 bases, with 12 bases between them. CDR1 and CDR2 from the germline V gene are LGHDT and YNNKEL (reference sequence). CDR3 length: 16 residues. CDR3 loop: CASSQAGGTDTGELFF. The CDR3 coding sequence is TGTGCCAGCAGCCAAGCAGGGGGGACCGACACCGGGGAGCTGTTTTTT.

This clonotype has a handful of counts. The chain has TRBV5-4 and TRBJ1-2; 7 positions agree with TRBD1. With V trimmed by 4 bases and J by 0 bases, 6 bases remained unmatched. The germline gives CDR1 SGHNT, CDR2 YYREEE (reference sequence). The CDR3 length is 15 residues. The CDR3 bases are TGTGCCAGCAGCGTAAACAGGGGATCTAACTATGGCTACACCTTC. Translated: CASSVNRGSNYGYTF. The variable domain in full, completed from reference TRBV5-4 and TRBJ1-2, reads ETGVTQSPTHLIKTRGQQVTLRCSSQSGHNTVSWYQQALGQGPQFIFQYYREEENGRGNFPPRFSGLQFPNYSSELNVNALELDDSALYLCASSVNRGSNYGYTFGSGTRLTVV.

This sequence joins TRBV19 and TRBJ2-2; D unclear. The CDR3 is 14 amino acids. With 10 bases removed from V and 0 bases from J, the gap between germline ends came to 12 bases. Germline V gives CDR1 LNHDA, CDR2 SQIVND (reference sequence). The DNA for the CDR3 is TGTGCCACCCAGACCAGGTCGAACACCGGGGAGCTGTTTTTT. Translation gives CATQTRSNTGELFF.

This clonotype was picked up a small number of times. The chain joins TRBV7-2 to TRBJ2-3; maybe TRBD2 (5 bases). This CDR3 contains 15 residues. Germline V gene sequence: CDR1 SGHTA, CDR2 FQGNSA. Trimming took off 5 bases at V and 4 bases at J, with 16 bases between the two ends. Written as DNA, the CDR3 is TGTGCCAGCAGCCCACCGGGCAAGCGGTCAGATACGCAGTATTTT. Translated: CASSPPGKRSDTQYF.

The chain is built from TRBV5-6 and TRBJ2-2; the D gene is possibly TRBD2 (7 bases). CDR1 is SGHDT, CDR2 YYEEEE, per germline. V shed 1 base and J shed 4 bases, with 20 bases lying between them. The length of the CDR3 is 18 residues. CDR3 sequence: CASSLTRRGGPITGELFF. CDR3 sequence (DNA): TGTGCCAGCAGCTTGACGAGGAGGGGGGGGCCCATCACCGGGGAGCTGTTTTTT. Supplemented by reference TRBV5-6 and TRBJ2-2, the full variable domain reads DAGVTQSPTHLIKTRGQQVTLRCSPKSGHDTVSWYQQALGQGPQFIFQYYEEEERQRGNFPDRFSGHQFPNYSSELNVNALLLGDSALYLCASSLTRRGGPITGELFFGEGSRLTVL.

This clonotype was picked up a small number of times. The genes are TRBV4-1 and TRBJ2-5; 10 bases are shared with TRBD1. Germline V gene lookup returns CDR1 MGHRA and CDR2 YSYEKL. V was pared by 4 bases and J by 3 bases, with 5 bases of the junction left unmatched. The CDR3 runs to 15 residues. As DNA, the CDR3 is TGCGCCAGCAGCCTGGGACAGGGGCAGGAAGAGACCCAGTACTTC. Its translation is CASSLGQGQEETQYF.

This clonotype was counted only a few times. The chain carries TRBV20-1 and TRBJ2-7, with D maybe TRBD2 (7 bases). CDR1 DFQATT and CDR2 SNEGSKA come from the germline V gene (reference sequence). CDR3 length equals 14 residues. V lost 6 bases to trimming and J lost 4 bases, with 19 bases between them. The CDR3 protein is CSAKGGGGQYEQYV. The DNA of the CDR3 is TGCAGTGCAAAGGGAGGGGGGGGCCAGTACGAGCAGTACGTC.

Points on this clonotype: Sequence at one end of the junction differs from germline and may be a read error. V is TRBV3-1 and J is TRBJ2-3, with 10 positions matching TRBD2. The CDR3 runs 17 residues. The germline V gene encodes CDR1 LGHDT and CDR2 YNNKEL (reference sequence). The CDR3 bases are TGTGCCACCAGCCAAGATGCCCTAGCGGGGGTCCCGGATACGCAGTATTTT. Translation gives CATSQDALAGVPDTQYF.

This clonotype showed up just a few times. The V gene is TRBV20-1, the J gene TRBJ2-4, with TRBD2 matching 7 bases. The CDR3 sequence is 16 residues long. Germline values: CDR1 DFQATT, CDR2 SNEGSKA (reference sequence). V lost 4 bases to trimming and J lost 1 base; unmatched junction nucleotides: 10. In nucleotides, the CDR3 is TGCAGTGCTATGGCGGGAGCACGGTCCGCCAAAAACATTCAGTACTTC. The encoded protein is CSAMAGARSAKNIQYF.

This clonotype was counted at least ten times. The chain couples TRBV5-5 to TRBJ2-7; weak D call: TRBD2 (5 bases). The CDR3 is made up of 16 amino acids. Trimming shortened V by 0 bases and J by 3 bases, and 16 bases separated the two germline ends. Germline CDR1 SGHKS, CDR2 YYEKEE (reference sequence). The chain's CDR3 is CASSLGGFDRGYEQYV. In DNA, the CDR3 is TGTGCCAGCAGCTTGGGAGGGTTCGACCGTGGCTACGAGCAGTACGTC.

This clonotype was seen more than once but under ten times. The chain joins TRBV5-5 to TRBJ2-7; D is possibly TRBD1 (5 bases). V was cut by 6 bases and J by 3 bases, with 16 bases left in between. Germline values: CDR1 SGHKS, CDR2 YYEKEE (reference sequence). The CDR3 is made up of 14 amino acids. Written as DNA, the CDR3 is TGTGCCAGCAAGGACGAGTACAGGAGCTACGAGCAGTACTTC. Translation gives CASKDEYRSYEQYF.

Concerning this clonotype: The conserved phenylalanine or tryptophan normally closing the CDR3 is absent here, so this likely arose from a read error. V and J are TRBV7-2 and TRBJ2-6; D is unresolved. Germline CDR1 reads SGHTA; CDR2 reads FQGNSA. Trimming removed 7 bases from V and 1 base from J, with 14 bases in between. CDR3 size: 16 residues. The CDR3 sequence is CASNVPRGSGANVLTS. CDR3 bases: TGTGCCAGCAACGTGCCGAGAGGATCTGGGGCCAACGTCCTGACTTCC.

This clonotype was seen a few times. V is TRBV20-1 and J is TRBJ2-5, with D possibly matching TRBD1 (5 bases). The V gene's germline CDR1 is DFQATT and CDR2 SNEGSKA (reference sequence). Trimming cost V 3 bases and J 1 base, with 9 bases left between them. The length of the CDR3 is 13 residues. The CDR3 DNA reads as TGCAGTGCTAGTCCAGGGATCCAAGAGACCCAGTACTTC. Amino acid sequence: CSASPGIQETQYF.

This chain uses TRBV20-1 with TRBJ1-3, with D possibly matching TRBD1 (5 bases). CDR1 and CDR2 from the germline V gene are DFQATT and SNEGSKA (reference sequence). The V end lost 6 bases, the J end lost 0 bases, and 6 bases lay between the germline ends. This CDR3 contains 12 residues. In DNA, the CDR3 is TGCAGTGCGGGGGGCTCTGGAAACACCATATATTTT. As protein: CSAGGSGNTIYF.

Concerning this clonotype itself: One end of the junction fails to match germline, which may point to a read error. This chain joins TRBV6-5 and TRBJ2-3; D is ambiguous. The CDR3 totals 15 residues. CDR1 is MNHEY, CDR2 SVGAGI, per germline. The CDR3 here is CASSYSTYSTDTHYF. The CDR3 nucleotides are TGTGCCAGCAGTTACTCCACCTACAGCACAGATACGCACTATTTT.

The genes are TRBV7-8 and TRBJ2-3, with TRBD2 matching over 11 bases. CDR3 length equals 17 residues. Unmatched junction bases numbered 8, after V lost 5 bases and J lost 1 base. The V gene's germline CDR1 is SGHVS and CDR2 FQNEAQ. CDR3: CASSPVAGGPGTDTQYF. The CDR3 DNA follows: TGTGCCAGCAGCCCCGTAGCGGGAGGGCCGGGCACAGATACGCAGTATTTT. Supplemented by reference TRBV7-8 and TRBJ2-3, the full variable domain reads GAGVSQSPRYKVAKRGQDVALRCDPISGHVSLFWYQQALGQGPEFLTYFQNEAQLDKSGLPSDRFFAERPEGSVSTLKIQRTQQEDSAVYLCASSPVAGGPGTDTQYFGPGTRLTVL.